Described below is a single T cell receptor (beta chain) sequence and its context. Clones were sequenced by immunoSEQ multiplex PCR, and TCRdb holds only the in-frame ones, with some missing. The sample includes roughly 410,000 clones, around 87% of them seen just once. Trimming removed 4 bases from V and 9 bases from J; junction bases left unmatched: 11. CDR3 length: 15 residues. Per germline, CDR1 LGHDT and CDR2 YNNKEL (reference sequence). These data come from a study of blood T cell repertoires in COVID-19. Sequenced input: peripheral blood. The V call is TRBV3-1 (or the pseudogene TRBV3-2), the J call TRBJ2-7; 11 nucleotides align to TRBD2. This receptor was identified in a woman aged 55-70 years with COVID-19, enrolled during active disease. The CDR3 loop is CASSLGTSGAVGQYF. The CDR3 nucleotides read TGTGCCAGCAGCCTCGGGACTAGCGGCGCGGTTGGGCAGTACTTC.